Listed here is a single T cell receptor (beta chain). The target antigen is unknown. CDR3 size: 16 residues. Molecules of cDNA were individually given unique molecular identifiers that were attached to them. Via MiXCR, TCRdb re-called the 5' RACE reads, giving one row per CDR3 protein. The data show tens of thousands of distinct CDR3 sequences, roughly 12% seen once. The sample comes from a study of early T cells in non-severe SARS-CoV-2 infection. Study in general: Sequenced material consisted of bulk RNA (from unsorted whole blood), and chains were unpaired.

The study, taken as a whole, reports: VDJdb matching favored anti-spike CD8 responses, missing private and CD4 specificities.

The rearrangement uses TRBV21-1 and TRBJ2-5; the table names TRBD1, a call not compared with the DNA. TRBV21-1 is deemed a pseudogene. The specimen was whole blood. This TCR was sampled from an adult who was a healthcare worker with PCR-confirmed SARS-CoV-2 infection or an uninfected control (not recorded which). Here the CDR3 reads CASSFGEGRHQETQYF. The CDR3, as DNA: TGTGCCAGCAGCTTCGGGGAGGGGCGCCACCAAGAGACCCAGTACTTC.